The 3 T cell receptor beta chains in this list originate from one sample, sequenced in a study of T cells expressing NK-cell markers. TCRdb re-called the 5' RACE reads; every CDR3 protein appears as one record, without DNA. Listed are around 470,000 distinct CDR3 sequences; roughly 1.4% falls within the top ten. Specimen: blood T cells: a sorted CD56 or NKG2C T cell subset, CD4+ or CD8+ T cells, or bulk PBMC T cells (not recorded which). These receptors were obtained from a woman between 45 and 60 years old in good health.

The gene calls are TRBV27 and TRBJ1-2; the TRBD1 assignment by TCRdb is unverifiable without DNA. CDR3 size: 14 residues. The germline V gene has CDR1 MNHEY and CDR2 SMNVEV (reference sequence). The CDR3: CASSSLDRMGGYTF.

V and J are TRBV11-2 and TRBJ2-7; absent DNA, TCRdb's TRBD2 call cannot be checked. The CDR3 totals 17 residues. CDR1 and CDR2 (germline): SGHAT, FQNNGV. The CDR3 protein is CASSLDGAGGPSGEQYF.

CDR3 in amino acids: CASRGTSYEQFF. The rearrangement links TRBV12-3 or TRBV12-4 to TRBJ2-1; TCRdb gives TRBD2 as the D gene, but with no DNA this cannot be confirmed. The CDR3 extends over 12 amino acids.